One sample yielded the 13 T cell receptor beta chains listed below, sequenced in a study of blood T cell repertoires in COVID-19. Data came from immunoSEQ multiplex PCR; TCRdb stores just in-frame clones and leaves some out. Here the sample spans about 280,000 clones, roughly 80% being singletons. What was sequenced was PBMCs or T cells enriched from blood (not recorded which). All receptors derive from a man aged 35-49 years who had been exposed to COVID-19.

The chain is built from TRBV28 and TRBJ1-2; 11 bases align to TRBD1. The J segment lost 8 bases and the V segment lost 6 bases, leaving 5 bases of the junction unmatched. The CDR3 totals 13 residues. From germline, CDR1 is MDHEN and CDR2 SYDVKM. Here the CDR3 reads CASSRTGGGGYTF. The CDR3, as DNA: TGTGCCAGCAGCCGGACAGGGGGCGGGGGCTACACCTTC.

The chain uses TRBV11-3 and TRBJ2-1; no firm D call. Trimming removed 5 bases at V and 2 bases at J, with 16 bases between. The CDR3 runs 16 residues. The germline gives CDR1 SGHNT, CDR2 YENEEA. The DNA for the CDR3 is TGTGCCAGCAGCGGCGCAGACATCCGACCCTACAATGAGCAGTTCTTC. Amino acid sequence: CASSGADIRPYNEQFF.

The V call is TRBV7-9, the J call TRBJ1-2, with D uncertain. V lost 6 bases and J 5 bases, leaving 13 bases between the germline ends. This CDR3 is 13 amino acids long. The germline gives CDR1 SEHNR, CDR2 FQNEAQ (reference sequence). Here the CDR3 reads CASSSQALYGYTF. Here the CDR3 DNA reads TGTGCCAGCAGTTCGCAGGCTTTATATGGCTACACCTTC.

This clone has just a few counts. The CDR3 DNA is TGTGCCAGCTCTTTTTCAAATCTGGCGGGCACTGAAGCTTTCTTT. It encodes CASSFSNLAGTEAFF. This rearrangement joins TRBV18 to TRBJ1-1; D ambiguous. This CDR3 is 15 amino acids long. Germline V gene data show CDR1 as KGHSH and CDR2 as LQKENI. V lost 6 bases and J lost 4, with 18 bases in between.

This chain uses TRBV9 with TRBJ1-3; D is possibly TRBD1 (5 bases). Germline V lookup: CDR1 SGDLS, CDR2 YYNGEE. Trimming stripped 2 bases from V and 0 bases from J, with 9 bases between. This CDR3 is built from 15 residues. CDR3 residues: CASSVDSPSGNTIYF. Here the CDR3 DNA reads TGTGCCAGCAGCGTCGACAGCCCCTCTGGAAACACCATATATTTT.

A remark on this clone: In the same sample, other DNA sequences code for this CDR3. This chain uses TRBV5-1 with TRBJ1-6; 7 bases align to TRBD1. The CDR3 has 14 residues. V lost 0 bases, J lost 7 bases, and 1 base stayed unmatched. The germline V gene has CDR1 SGHRS and CDR2 YFSETQ. CDR3 protein: CASSLGQGNSPLHF. The CDR3 DNA sequence: TGCGCCAGCAGCTTGGGACAGGGAAATTCACCCCTCCACTTT. The full variable domain, rest sourced from reference TRBV5-1 and TRBJ1-6, is KAGVTQTPRYLIKTRGQQVTLSCSPISGHRSVSWYQQTPGQGLQFLFEYFSETQRNKGNFPGRFSGRQFSNSRSEMNVSTLELGDSALYLCASSLGQGNSPLHFGNGTRLTVT.

The V call is TRBV9, the J call TRBJ2-2; no reliable D call. Per the germline V gene, CDR1 is SGDLS and CDR2 is YYNGEE. The CDR3 is made up of 14 amino acids. The V end was cut by 4 bases, the J end by 6 bases, with 13 bases between. The CDR3 here is CASSRGVGPGELFF. The CDR3, as DNA: TGTGCCAGCAGCCGAGGAGTTGGTCCCGGGGAGCTGTTTTTT.

V is TRBV7-8 and J is TRBJ2-1; D unclear. Deletions cut 0 bases from V and 8 bases from J, with 14 bases between. From germline, CDR1 is SGHVS and CDR2 FQNEAQ. This CDR3 has 15 residues. CDR3 coding DNA: TGTGCCAGCAGCTTAGCCGGCCTCCTGGCGGATGAGCAGTTCTTC. Its translation is CASSLAGLLADEQFF.

J is TRBJ1-2 and V is TRBV19; D perhaps matches TRBD1 (5 bases). Germline V gene data show CDR1 as LNHDA and CDR2 as SQIVND (reference sequence). The CDR3 runs 15 residues. Deletions cut 3 bases from V and 0 bases from J, with 11 bases between. CDR3 coding DNA: TGTGCCAGTAGTATTGTATGGGGGGCTAACTATGGCTACACCTTC. This translates into CASSIVWGANYGYTF.

This chain joins TRBV4-1 and TRBJ1-2, with 8 positions matching TRBD1. The germline V gene has CDR1 MGHRA and CDR2 YSYEKL. The CDR3 sequence is 16 residues long. V lost 1 base to trimming and J lost 2 bases; unmatched junction nucleotides: 6. The CDR3 bases are TGCGCCAGCAGCCAAGGAAGACAGGGGACCAACTATGGCTACACCTTC. Residues: CASSQGRQGTNYGYTF.

The chain carries TRBV18 and TRBJ2-1, with 7 bases lining up with TRBD1. The trim removed 3 bases at V and 8 bases at J, leaving 7 bases unmatched. The CDR3 totals 14 residues. Germline CDR1 is KGHSH and CDR2 is LQKENI. The chain's CDR3 is CASSPGQTGDEQFF. For the CDR3, the DNA is TGTGCCAGCTCACCGGGACAGACGGGCGATGAGCAGTTCTTC. The whole variable domain, filled in from reference TRBV18 and TRBJ2-1, reads NAGVMQNPRHLVRRRGQEARLRCSPMKGHSHVYWYRQLPEEGLKFMVYLQKENIIDESGMPKERFSAEFPKEGPSILRIQQVVRGDSAAYFCASSPGQTGDEQFFGPGTRLTVL.

The rearrangement joins TRBV7-9 to TRBJ2-3; 11 nucleotides align to TRBD2. Per the germline V gene, CDR1 is SEHNR and CDR2 is FQNEAQ (reference sequence). V dropped 4 bases and J dropped 5; count of bases not matched to a gene: 2. The CDR3 length is 14 residues. In nucleotides, the CDR3 is TGTGCCAGCAGCTCCGGACTAGCGGGAGATACGCAGTATTTT. This codes for CASSSGLAGDTQYF.

The V call is TRBV5-4, the J call TRBJ1-1; D is undetermined. CDR1 and CDR2 from the germline V gene are SGHNT and YYREEE (reference sequence). The V end was cut by 0 bases, the J end by 4 bases, with 16 bases between. This CDR3 is 16 amino acids long. The CDR3 DNA sequence: TGTGCCAGCAGCTTGGATCCGCGGGGAGTAGGCACTGAAGCTTTCTTT. Its protein is CASSLDPRGVGTEAFF.